Below, one T cell receptor beta chain is given with its context. Its antigen is as yet unknown. This entry comes from a study of blood T cells in healthy people across ages. Overall study context: The capture of about one barcoded beta molecule per two T cells was achieved by template switching.

A J-beta primer mix and a sample-barcoded 5' primer were used in a second PCR of about 7 to 12 cycles. Each cDNA molecule was tagged by a template-switch adaptor that had 12 random nucleotides. TCRdb redid the calling of the 5' RACE reads with MiXCR, one entry per CDR3 protein. The repertoire has around 800,000 distinct CDR3 sequences, more than 35% of them found once; the top ten carry around a sixth. Findings and limits, study-wide: There was no known CMV status for donors, so expanded clonotype changes were possibly confounded.

CDR3 length: 19 amino acids. Germline assignment: CDR1 ENHRY and CDR2 SYGVKD. J lost 4 bases, V lost 6 bases, and 20 bases had no gene match. The sample consisted of blood. This TCR derives from a man at least 80 years old in good health. The chain joins TRBV10-3 to TRBJ2-7; TRBD2 aligns across 11 bases. For the CDR3, the DNA is TGTGCCATCAGAAACCCGGACAGAGCTGACGGGACTAGCGGATACGAGCAGTACTTC. Its protein product is CAIRNPDRADGTSGYEQYF.